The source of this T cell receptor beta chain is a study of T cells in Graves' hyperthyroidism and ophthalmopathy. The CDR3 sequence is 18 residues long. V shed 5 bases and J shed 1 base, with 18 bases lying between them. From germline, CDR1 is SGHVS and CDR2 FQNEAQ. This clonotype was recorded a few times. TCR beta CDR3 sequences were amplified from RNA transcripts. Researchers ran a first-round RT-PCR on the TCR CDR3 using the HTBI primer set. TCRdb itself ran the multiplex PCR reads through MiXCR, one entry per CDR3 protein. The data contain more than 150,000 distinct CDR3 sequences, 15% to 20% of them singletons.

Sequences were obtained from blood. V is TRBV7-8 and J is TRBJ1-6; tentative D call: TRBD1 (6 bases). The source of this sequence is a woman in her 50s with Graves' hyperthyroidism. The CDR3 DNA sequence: TGTGCCAGCAGCCCTTACAGGGCGGGGGTGTCCTATAATTCACCCCTCCACTTT. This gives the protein CASSPYRAGVSYNSPLHF.